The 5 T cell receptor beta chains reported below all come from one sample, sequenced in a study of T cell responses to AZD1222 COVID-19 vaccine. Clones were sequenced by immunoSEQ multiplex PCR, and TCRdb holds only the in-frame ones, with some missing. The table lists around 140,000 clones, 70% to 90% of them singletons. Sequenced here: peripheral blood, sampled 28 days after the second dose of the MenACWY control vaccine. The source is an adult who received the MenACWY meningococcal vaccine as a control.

DNA of the CDR3: TGTGCCAGCAGCCCCGGACAGGGGGACTATGGCTACACCTTC. It specifies CASSPGQGDYGYTF. The V and J genes are TRBV5-4 and TRBJ1-2; TRBD1 matches 10 bases. Unmatched junction bases numbered 3, after V lost 4 bases and J lost 3 bases. Looked up from germline, CDR1 is SGHNT and CDR2 is YYREEE (reference sequence). The CDR3 is 14 amino acids.

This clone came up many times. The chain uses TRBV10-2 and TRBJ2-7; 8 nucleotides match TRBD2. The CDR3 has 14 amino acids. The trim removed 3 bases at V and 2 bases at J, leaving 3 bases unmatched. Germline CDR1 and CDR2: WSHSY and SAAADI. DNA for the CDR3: TGCGCCAGCAGTGACCCTAGCGGGCCCTACGAGCAGTACTTC. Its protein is CASSDPSGPYEQYF.

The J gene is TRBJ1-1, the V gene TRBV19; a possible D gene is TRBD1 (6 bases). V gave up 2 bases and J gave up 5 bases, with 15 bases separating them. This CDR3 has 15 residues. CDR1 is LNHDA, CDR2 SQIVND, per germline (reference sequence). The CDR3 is CASSIFGGQGTEAFF. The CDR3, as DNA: TGTGCCAGTAGTATATTTGGGGGGCAGGGGACTGAAGCTTTCTTT.

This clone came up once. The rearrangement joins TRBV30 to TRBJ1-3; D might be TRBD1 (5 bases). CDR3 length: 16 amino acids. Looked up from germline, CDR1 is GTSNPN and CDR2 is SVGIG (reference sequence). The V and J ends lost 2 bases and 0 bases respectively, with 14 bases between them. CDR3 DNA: TGTGCCTGGAGTTTAGCTGGGGGACGCTCTGGAAACACCATATATTTT. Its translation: CAWSLAGGRSGNTIYF.

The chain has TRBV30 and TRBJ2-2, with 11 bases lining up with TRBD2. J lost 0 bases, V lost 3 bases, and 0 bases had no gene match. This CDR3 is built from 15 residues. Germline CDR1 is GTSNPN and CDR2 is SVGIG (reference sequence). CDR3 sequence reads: CAWRGLAANTGELFF. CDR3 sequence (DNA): TGTGCCTGGAGGGGACTAGCGGCGAACACCGGGGAGCTGTTTTTT.